This T cell receptor (beta chain) is drawn from a study of memory CD8 T cells in hepatitis C reinfection. Study information: Reinfection meant HCV RNA positivity after two negatives ≥60 days apart.

The time point: pre-reinfection, 55 to 20 weeks before reinfection detection. Sorted cells were sequenced directly ex vivo without any in vitro expansion. Looked up from germline, CDR1 is MGHRA and CDR2 is YSYEKL. The CDR3 is 20 amino acids. V was clipped by 4 bases and J by 2 bases; unmatched bases: 14. TCRdb's table, derived via immunoSEQ multiplex PCR, lists solely in-frame clones and lacks some. The table shows tens of thousands of clones, with roughly 86% occurring only once. Material for sequencing was naive CD8+ T cells sorted from blood. The chain carries TRBV4-1 and TRBJ2-1, with 13 bases that match TRBD2. The clonotype was recovered from a man in his late teens or twenties with hepatitis C virus infection. The CDR3 protein is CASSPVPPLAGGHAYNEQFF. For the CDR3, the DNA is TGCGCCAGCAGCCCGGTCCCCCCACTAGCGGGAGGGCACGCCTACAATGAGCAGTTCTTC.